What follows are 22 T cell receptor beta chains derived from one specimen sequenced in a study of identical twins. Each CDR3 protein is one row after TCRdb ran MiXCR on the 5' RACE reads. The data hold around 690,000 distinct CDR3 sequences, with 21% observed a single time. The same sample was also studied in work on T cells expressing NK-cell markers.

The source material was PBMCs. Every receptor here comes from a woman aged 18-29 years in good health.

The chain is built from TRBV30 and TRBJ2-7; D remains unclear. The ends were cut back, 2 bases at V and 5 bases at J, with 13 bases in the middle. This CDR3 region has 13 residues. Per germline, CDR1 GTSNPN and CDR2 SVGIG (reference sequence). The CDR3, as DNA: TGTGCCTGGAGTCGCCCGGCTGGTCACGAGCAGTACTTC. Amino acids: CAWSRPAGHEQYF.

The gene calls are TRBV10-3 and TRBJ2-7; D unresolved. V lost 4 bases and J lost 6, with 13 bases in between. This CDR3 is 13 amino acids long. CDR1 and CDR2 from the germline V gene are ENHRY and SYGVKD. CDR3 loop: CAISVGPLAEQYF. CDR3 sequence (DNA): TGTGCCATCAGTGTCGGGCCGTTGGCCGAGCAGTACTTC.

The chain combines TRBV12-3 or TRBV12-4 with TRBJ2-1, with D tentatively TRBD2 (6 bases). The CDR3 is made up of 13 amino acids. V lost 4 bases and J lost 7, with 11 bases in between. DNA for the CDR3: TGTGCCAGCAGTTCCTCGACTAGAAATGAGCAGTTCTTC. Its protein is CASSSSTRNEQFF.

V is TRBV12-3 or TRBV12-4 and J is TRBJ1-1, with D perhaps TRBD1 (5 bases). The V end was cut by 6 bases, the J end by 11 bases, with 16 bases between. The CDR3 spans 12 residues. CDR3 sequence reads: CASRRGAGDAFF. CDR3 DNA sequence: TGTGCCAGCAGACGAGGGGCAGGTGACGCTTTCTTT.

This clonotype turned up a few times. The chain is built from TRBV12-3 or TRBV12-4 and TRBJ1-5; D gene ambiguous. This CDR3 spans 12 amino acids. Between the trimmed V and J ends, which lost 3 bases and 6 bases, there was a span of 6 bases. CDR3 in amino acids: CASSFWIQPQHF. The CDR3 coding sequence is TGTGCCAGCAGTTTTTGGATTCAGCCCCAGCATTTT.

The V and J genes are TRBV7-6 and TRBJ1-1, with unresolved D. CDR1 and CDR2 (germline): SGHVS, FNYEAQ. This CDR3 has 13 amino acids. With 5 bases removed from V and 1 base from J, the gap between germline ends came to 8 bases. The CDR3 DNA follows: TGTGCCAGCAGCCATGGGCCGAACACTGAAGCTTTCTTT. Translation: CASSHGPNTEAFF.

This clonotype has more than one count but fewer than ten. J is TRBJ2-7 and V is TRBV20-1, with D perhaps matching TRBD2 (6 bases). Germline assignment: CDR1 DFQATT and CDR2 SNEGSKA (reference sequence). The CDR3 is 12 amino acids. The V end lost 6 bases, the J end lost 3 bases, and 12 bases lay between the germline ends. The CDR3 DNA sequence: TGCAGTGCCCCTGGGAGGCTCTACGAGCAGTACTTC. Its protein is CSAPGRLYEQYF.

This clonotype was seen many times. The gene calls are TRBV27 and TRBJ1-2; D gene uncertain. This CDR3 is built from 13 residues. Between the trimmed V and J ends, which lost 4 bases and 2 bases, there was a span of 8 bases. Germline-derived CDR1 and CDR2 are MNHEY and SMNVEV (reference sequence). DNA for the CDR3: TGTGCCAGCAGTTATCGGGGAAACTATGGCTACACCTTC. This sequence encodes CASSYRGNYGYTF.

This rearrangement joins TRBV7-2 to TRBJ2-1, with 7 bases aligning to TRBD2. V shed 4 bases and J 4 bases; nucleotides not matched to a gene: 10. CDR1 and CDR2 (germline): SGHTA, FQGNSA. CDR3 size: 16 residues. CDR3 bases: TGTGCCAGCAGCTGGAGGGCGCTAGCGGAGTACAATGAGCAGTTCTTC. Translated: CASSWRALAEYNEQFF. Supplemented by reference TRBV7-2 and TRBJ2-1, the full variable domain reads GAGVSQSPSNKVTEKGKDVELRCDPISGHTALYWYRQSLGQGLEFLIYFQGNSAPDKSGLPSDRFSAERTGGSVSTLTIQRTQQEDSAVYLCASSWRALAEYNEQFFGPGTRLTVL.

The table lists this clonotype with a few counts. This sequence joins TRBV9 and TRBJ2-5; weak D call: TRBD2 (6 bases). The CDR3 has 16 amino acids. From germline, CDR1 is SGDLS and CDR2 YYNGEE. Deletions cut 2 bases from V and 5 bases from J, with 19 bases between. In DNA form, the CDR3 reads TGTGCCAGCAGCGTGGATGGCGGGACTCAAAGGGAGACCCAGTACTTC. Protein sequence: CASSVDGGTQRETQYF.

To note about this clonotype: A junction end diverges from the germline sequence, so it may reflect a read error. This chain links TRBV5-1 with TRBJ2-1; 10 bases line up with TRBD2. Germline V gene data show CDR1 as SGHRS and CDR2 as YFSETQ. The CDR3 covers 14 residues. CDR3 sequence reads: CASSLAGGRDEQFF. CDR3 DNA sequence: TGTGCCAGCAGTTTAGCGGGGGGCCGGGATGAGCAGTTCTTC.

The gene calls are TRBV12-3 or TRBV12-4 and TRBJ2-7; D call uncertain. V lost 2 bases and J lost 2, with 10 bases in between. The CDR3 consists of 14 residues. CDR3 protein: CASSLNPKPYEQYF. The CDR3 nucleotides are TGTGCCAGCAGTTTAAACCCCAAACCCTACGAGCAGTACTTC.

The chain employs TRBV12-3 or TRBV12-4 and TRBJ1-2, with unresolved D. V lost 2 bases, J lost 6 bases, and 13 bases lay in between. This CDR3 spans 14 amino acids. The CDR3: CASSLFPRGNGYTF. Written as DNA, the CDR3 is TGTGCCAGCAGTTTATTTCCAAGAGGGAATGGCTACACCTTC.

This clonotype was counted only a few times. This sequence joins TRBV7-6 and TRBJ2-3; D is unresolved. The V end lost 4 bases, the J end lost 2 bases, and 10 bases lay between the germline ends. This CDR3 comprises 14 residues. Germline values: CDR1 SGHVS, CDR2 FNYEAQ. The CDR3 sequence is CASSSRRFTDTQYF. The DNA for the CDR3 is TGTGCCAGCAGCTCTCGCAGATTCACAGATACGCAGTATTTT. Looking up the rest from reference TRBV7-6 and TRBJ2-3 gives the full variable domain: GAGVSQSPRYKVTKRGQDVALRCDPISGHVSLYWYRQALGQGPEFLTYFNYEAQQDKSGLPNDRFSAERPEGSISTLTIQRTEQRDSAMYRCASSSRRFTDTQYFGPGTRLTVL.

This clonotype appeared a few times. The chain combines TRBV20-1 with TRBJ2-7; TRBD2 might be the D (6 bases). Germline V gene sequence: CDR1 DFQATT, CDR2 SNEGSKA (reference sequence). The V end was cut by 4 bases, the J end by 2 bases, with 12 bases between. The CDR3 has 13 amino acids. The CDR3 region is CSATHGSTYEQYF. CDR3 nucleotides: TGCAGTGCTACCCACGGGAGTACCTACGAGCAGTACTTC.

The V and J genes are TRBV6-5 and TRBJ2-1, with no clear D. From germline, CDR1 is MNHEY and CDR2 SVGAGI. V was clipped by 0 bases and J by 4 bases, with 7 bases between them. The CDR3 runs to 14 residues. The CDR3 loop reads CASSYSVGYNEQFF. In DNA form, the CDR3 reads TGTGCCAGCAGTTACTCTGTAGGGTACAATGAGCAGTTCTTC.

The rearrangement joins TRBV12-3 or TRBV12-4 to TRBJ1-2; D gene unclear. V lost 6 bases, J lost 7 bases, and 12 bases lay in between. The CDR3 is made up of 12 amino acids. CDR3 sequence (DNA): TGTGCCAGCAGCCCCTGGGCGCTTGGCTACACCTTC. This translates into CASSPWALGYTF.

This chain uses TRBV12-3 or TRBV12-4 with TRBJ1-5; D may be TRBD1 (6 bases). V dropped 7 bases and J dropped 6 bases, with 16 bases sitting between them. This CDR3 contains 14 residues. The CDR3 DNA reads TGTGCCAGCACCCCCGGGGGCGCTAGTCAGCCCCAGCATTTT. Translating it yields CASTPGGASQPQHF.

This rearrangement joins TRBV7-8 to TRBJ1-6, with D uncertain. The CDR3 spans 17 residues. Trimming removed 2 bases from V and 8 bases from J, with 19 bases in between. Germline lookup yields CDR1 SGHVS and CDR2 FQNEAQ. Here the CDR3 reads CASSLWIGPGRDSPLHF. In nucleotides, the CDR3 is TGTGCCAGCAGCTTATGGATTGGCCCCGGGAGGGATTCACCCCTCCACTTT.

This chain's CDR3 is CASSPSRAVTQYF. DNA for the CDR3: TGTGCCAGCAGCCCCAGCCGCGCAGTTACGCAGTATTTT. The chain recombines TRBV3-1 with TRBJ2-3; D gene unclear. CDR3 length: 13 amino acids. Per germline, CDR1 LGHDT and CDR2 YNNKEL (reference sequence). V lost 4 bases and J 8 bases, leaving 13 bases between the germline ends.

This clonotype was detected ten times or more. The V call is TRBV7-9, the J call TRBJ2-1; a possible D gene is TRBD2 (6 bases). Germline V lookup: CDR1 SEHNR, CDR2 FQNEAQ (reference sequence). Trimming took off 1 base at V and 10 bases at J, with 11 bases between the two ends. The CDR3 is 13 residues long. Here the CDR3 DNA reads TGTGCCAGCAGCTTAGGAGGCGGGGTCGAGCAGTTCTTC. It is translated as CASSLGGGVEQFF. The variable domain in full, completed from reference TRBV7-9 and TRBJ2-1, reads DTGVSQNPRHKITKRGQNVTFRCDPISEHNRLYWYRQTLGQGPEFLTYFQNEAQLEKSRLLSDRFSAERPKGSFSTLEIQRTEQGDSAMYLCASSLGGGVEQFFGPGTRLTVL.

This clonotype came up a few times. This rearrangement joins TRBV13 to TRBJ2-1; 10 nucleotides match TRBD2. Germline loops: CDR1 PRHDT, CDR2 FYEKMQ (reference sequence). V dropped 5 bases and J dropped 5; count of bases not matched to a gene: 18. CDR3 length equals 19 residues. CDR3 in amino acids: CASSLLGTSDLKADNEQFF. The CDR3 DNA sequence: TGTGCCAGCAGCCTTCTCGGGACTAGCGACCTAAAGGCGGACAATGAGCAGTTCTTC.